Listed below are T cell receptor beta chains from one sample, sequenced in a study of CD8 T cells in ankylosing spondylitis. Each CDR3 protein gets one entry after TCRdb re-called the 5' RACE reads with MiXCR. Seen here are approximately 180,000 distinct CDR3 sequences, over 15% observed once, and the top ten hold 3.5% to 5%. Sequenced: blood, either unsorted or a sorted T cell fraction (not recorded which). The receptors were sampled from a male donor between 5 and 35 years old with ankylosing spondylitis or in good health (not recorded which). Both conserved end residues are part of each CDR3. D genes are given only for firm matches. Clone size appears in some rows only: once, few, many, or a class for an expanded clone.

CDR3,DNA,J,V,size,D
CASRRTITGTQYF,TGTGCCAGCAGGCGAACTATTACAGGGACCCAGTACTTC,TRBJ2-5,TRBV12-3/TRBV12-4,many,.
CSAMDGETQYF,TGCAGTGCTATGGACGGGGAGACCCAGTACTTC,TRBJ2-5,TRBV20-1,.,.
CASSSGGTGVGETQYF,TGCGCCAGCAGCTCTGGAGGAACAGGAGTGGGAGAGACCCAGTACTTC,TRBJ2-5,TRBV5-1,many,.
CASIGSGTGELFF,TGTGCCAGCATTGGTAGCGGGACCGGGGAGCTGTTTTTT,TRBJ2-2,TRBV6-5,many,TRBD2
CASSSLPDAGELFF,TGTGCCAGCAGTTCGCTCCCGGATGCCGGGGAGCTGTTTTTT,TRBJ2-2,TRBV27,many,.
CASTTSGRAVGELFF,TGTGCCAGCACTACTAGCGGGAGGGCTGTCGGGGAGCTGTTTTTT,TRBJ2-2,TRBV6-2/TRBV6-3,many,TRBD2
CASRTGFAGELFF,TGTGCCAGCCGGACAGGGTTTGCCGGGGAGCTGTTTTTT,TRBJ2-2,TRBV28,many,TRBD1
CASSLVLGTEAFF,TGTGCCAGCAGTTTAGTTCTGGGTACTGAAGCTTTCTTT,TRBJ1-1,TRBV12-3/TRBV12-4,many,.
CASSQGDHSGANVLTF,TGCGCCAGCAGCCAGGGGGACCACTCTGGGGCCAACGTCCTGACTTTC,TRBJ2-6,TRBV5-1,many,TRBD1
CSAPPSGRAKNEQFF,TGCAGTGCCCCGCCTAGCGGGAGGGCCAAGAATGAGCAGTTCTTC,TRBJ2-1,TRBV20-1,.,TRBD2
CASSLRTGRQGIDDPYEQYF,TGTGCCAGCAGCTTACGCACGGGACGTCAGGGGATCGATGATCCCTACGAGCAGTACTTC,TRBJ2-7,TRBV7-2,many,.
CASSLVAENEQFF,TGCGCCAGCAGCTTGGTGGCGGAGAATGAGCAGTTCTTC,TRBJ2-1,TRBV5-1,many,.
CSVQPTGGASYNEQFF,TGCAGCGTTCAACCCACAGGGGGGGCTTCCTACAATGAGCAGTTCTTC,TRBJ2-1,TRBV29-1,many,.
CSVDRPSGASYEQYF,TGCAGCGTTGATCGGCCTAGCGGGGCCTCCTACGAGCAGTACTTC,TRBJ2-7,TRBV29-1,many,TRBD2
CASSREAGEYNEQFF,TGTGCCAGCAGCCGGGAAGCGGGGGAATACAATGAGCAGTTCTTC,TRBJ2-1,TRBV7-2,.,TRBD2
CASSLDRATNYGYTF,TGCGCCAGCAGCCTGGACAGGGCAACTAACTATGGCTACACCTTC,TRBJ1-2,TRBV5-1,many,TRBD1
CASRTDYHLTNEKLFF,TGTGCCAGCAGAACAGATTACCATTTGACTAATGAAAAACTGTTTTTT,TRBJ1-4,TRBV12-3/TRBV12-4,many,.
CSVAHNEQFF,TGCAGCGTTGCTCACAATGAGCAGTTCTTC,TRBJ2-1,TRBV29-1,once,.
CASSLRPVPYTDTQYF,TGTGCCAGCAGTTTAAGACCAGTCCCATACACAGATACGCAGTATTTT,TRBJ2-3,TRBV27,many,.
CASSQGIGGYEQYF,TGTGCCAGCAGCCAAGGTATAGGAGGCTACGAGCAGTACTTC,TRBJ2-7,TRBV14,many,.
CASSPQDNYGYTF,TGTGCCAGCAGTCCGCAGGACAACTATGGCTACACCTTC,TRBJ1-2,TRBV6-5,many,.
CASSYFQQNTGELFF,TGTGCCAGCAGTTACTTCCAGCAGAACACCGGGGAGCTGTTTTTT,TRBJ2-2,TRBV6-5,few,.
CASPRRGCEAFF,TGTGCCAGCCCCCGGAGGGGGTGTGAAGCTTTCTTT,TRBJ1-1,TRBV21-1,many,.
CASSQDRPTDGYTF,TGCGCCAGCAGCCAAGATCGGCCTACTGATGGCTACACCTTC,TRBJ1-2,TRBV4-1,many,.
CASSPRRRAEAFF,TGTGCCAGCAGCCCGCGGAGGCGGGCTGAAGCTTTCTTT,TRBJ1-1,TRBV7-9,many,.
CATWRTGGPQTQYF,TGTGCCACCTGGCGAACGGGAGGGCCCCAGACCCAGTACTTC,TRBJ2-5,TRBV6-1,many,TRBD2
CASSYSPGARTDTQYF,TGTGCCAGCAGTTACTCGCCGGGGGCGAGGACAGATACGCAGTATTTT,TRBJ2-3,TRBV6-5,many,.
CASSLSGLAGGTPYNEQFF,TGTGCCAGCAGCTTATCCGGACTAGCGGGAGGGACTCCCTACAATGAGCAGTTCTTC,TRBJ2-1,TRBV7-9,.,TRBD2
CASSRRPSPNYGYTF,TGTGCCAGCAGCAGAAGGCCCTCTCCTAACTATGGCTACACCTTC,TRBJ1-2,TRBV6-5,.,.
CSVEEPQRDYTNEQFF,TGCAGCGTTGAAGAACCCCAGCGGGATTACACCAATGAGCAGTTCTTC,TRBJ2-1,TRBV29-1,many,TRBD2
CASSQGTSGSLVETQYF,TGCGCCAGCAGCCAGGGGACTAGCGGGAGTCTTGTGGAGACCCAGTACTTC,TRBJ2-5,TRBV4-1,many,TRBD2
CSAGTSREQYF,TGCAGTGCTGGGACATCAAGAGAGCAGTACTTC,TRBJ2-7,TRBV20-1,many,.
CASSRLAISGELFF,TGCGCCAGCAGTCGACTAGCAATTTCCGGGGAGCTGTTTTTT,TRBJ2-2,TRBV5-1,many,TRBD2
CASSVDFPGQDHGYTF,TGTGCCAGCAGCGTAGACTTTCCGGGACAGGATCATGGCTACACCTTC,TRBJ1-2,TRBV9,many,TRBD1
CALRDSGHTGELFF,TGTGCCCTTAGGGATAGCGGTCACACCGGGGAGCTGTTTTTT,TRBJ2-2,TRBV12-3/TRBV12-4,many,.
CSASTAMNTEAFF,TGCAGCGCTTCGACAGCTATGAACACTGAAGCTTTCTTT,TRBJ1-1,TRBV29-1,few,.